Presented here are 23 T cell receptor beta chains from one specimen sequenced in a study of beta chain features in type 1 diabetes (dated by TCRdb to 2016 to 2018). Broader findings and caveats from the paper: In all four CD4+ subsets, TCRB CDR3 length was moderately but significantly shorter in type 1 diabetes patients.

The protocol used for the library was the immunoSEQ multiplex PCR assay. The entire isolated RNA was reverse transcribed using the High Capacity cDNA Reverse Transcription Kit, and thus expressed TCRB transcripts were sequenced. TCRdb obtained this table from immuneACCESS and retained in-frame rearrangements with V and J assigned. These tables miss some clones; where compared with another copy, unresolved V genes account for less than half of the shortfall, and the remainder is unexplained. This sample is represented by some 140,000 clones; around 10% of them were singletons. Roughly 0.75% of the sample is in the top ten clones. What these receptors recognize is not known. Sequencing input: central memory CD4+ T cells from blood. These receptors originate from a man younger than 40 with type 1 diabetes.

The table lists this clone with a few counts. The rearrangement joins TRBV6-5 to TRBJ1-3, with a tentative D call TRBD1 (5 bases). CDR3 length: 16 amino acids. Germline V gives CDR1 MNHEY, CDR2 SVGAGI. V was shortened by 0 bases and J by 4 bases, with 13 bases between the two germline ends. The CDR3 nucleotides are TGTGCCAGCAGTTACTCGAGGTCGGGGGACGGAAACACCATATATTTT. It encodes CASSYSRSGDGNTIYF.

J is TRBJ2-4 and V is TRBV28; 7 nucleotides line up with TRBD1. This CDR3 has 13 residues. In germline, CDR1 is MDHEN, CDR2 SYDVKM. The junction had 9 bases not matched to a gene; V was cut back by 7 bases and J by 9 bases. The CDR3 here is CASTGGNFGIQYF. The CDR3 DNA reads TGTGCCAGCACAGGGGGAAACTTTGGCATTCAGTACTTC.

This sequence joins TRBV5-4 and TRBJ1-2, with 7 bases aligning to TRBD1. Per germline, CDR1 SGHNT and CDR2 YYREEE (reference sequence). V gave up 5 bases and J gave up 8 bases; unmatched junction bases: 12. The CDR3 extends over 14 amino acids. The CDR3 here is CASRRDSWGRGYTF. The CDR3, as DNA: TGTGCCAGCAGGAGGGACAGTTGGGGTAGGGGCTACACCTTC.

The chain employs TRBV5-1 and TRBJ2-1, with a tentative D call TRBD1 (6 bases). The V and J ends lost 3 bases and 0 bases respectively, with 13 bases between them. This CDR3 contains 16 residues. Germline CDR1 SGHRS, CDR2 YFSETQ. CDR3 protein: CASSSGWGHSYNEQFF. As DNA, the CDR3 is TGCGCCAGCAGCTCCGGATGGGGGCACTCCTACAATGAGCAGTTCTTC. The full variable domain, completed using reference TRBV5-1 and TRBJ2-1, is KAGVTQTPRYLIKTRGQQVTLSCSPISGHRSVSWYQQTPGQGLQFLFEYFSETQRNKGNFPGRFSGRQFSNSRSEMNVSTLELGDSALYLCASSSGWGHSYNEQFFGPGTRLTVL.

This sequence joins TRBV9 and TRBJ2-5; 13 bases are a match to TRBD2. Germline CDR1 reads SGDLS; CDR2 reads YYNGEE. Trimming removed 0 bases from V and 5 bases from J; junction bases left unmatched: 4. There are 16 residues in the CDR3. CDR3 in amino acids: CASSVGGTSGAETQYF. Here the CDR3 DNA reads TGTGCCAGCAGCGTAGGCGGGACTAGCGGGGCGGAGACCCAGTACTTC.

This clone has only a few counts. The chain links TRBV10-2 to TRBJ2-7, with D possibly matching TRBD2 (5 bases). The CDR3 runs 13 residues. Between the trimmed V and J ends, which lost 4 bases and 2 bases, there was a span of 9 bases. CDR1 WSHSY and CDR2 SAAADI come from the germline V gene. For the CDR3, the DNA is TGCGCCAGCAGTGTTAACGGGGCCTACGAGCAGTACTTC. Protein: CASSVNGAYEQYF.

The chain joins TRBV4-3 to TRBJ2-7, with TRBD1 as a possible D gene (6 bases). The V end was cut by 0 bases, the J end by 2 bases, with 17 bases between. The V gene's germline CDR1 is LGHNA and CDR2 YSLEER. The CDR3 loop spans 17 amino acids. As DNA, the CDR3 is TGCGCCAGCAGCCAAGATCTGGGTCAACAGGGTCCCTACGAGCAGTACTTC. Protein sequence: CASSQDLGQQGPYEQYF.

V gene TRBV30 combines with J gene TRBJ2-5; TRBD2 agrees at 8 bases. The CDR3 runs 14 residues. Germline trimming cut 3 bases from V and 4 bases from J; bases unmatched to any gene: 7. CDR1 GTSNPN and CDR2 SVGIG come from the germline V gene (reference sequence). For the CDR3, the DNA is TGTGCCTGGAGAAGCGGGGGTCATGGAGAGACCCAGTACTTC. Protein product: CAWRSGGHGETQYF.

This clone showed up just a few times. The V call is TRBV2, the J call TRBJ1-4; D might be TRBD1 (6 bases). This CDR3 comprises 13 residues. The V and J ends lost 7 bases and 5 bases respectively, with 11 bases between them. CDR1 and CDR2 (germline): SNHLY, FYNNEI. As DNA, the CDR3 is TGTGCCAGCACCCGAGGGACAAATGAAAAACTGTTTTTT. Translating it yields CASTRGTNEKLFF.

This clone has ten or more counts. This chain joins TRBV29-1 and TRBJ2-3, with 11 nucleotides matching TRBD1. The CDR3 is 14 amino acids. CDR1 and CDR2 (germline): SQVTM, ANQGSEA. Trimming at V came to 7 bases and at J to 2 bases, leaving 5 bases not matched to a gene. The chain's CDR3 is CSATDRGPTDTQYF. CDR3 sequence (DNA): TGCAGCGCCACGGACAGGGGGCCCACAGATACGCAGTATTTT.

This clone occurred a few times. This chain links TRBV5-6 with TRBJ1-3; no definite D call. CDR3 length: 17 amino acids. Trimming took 0 bases from V and 0 from J, leaving 13 bases between them. Germline V lookup: CDR1 SGHDT, CDR2 YYEEEE. The CDR3 coding sequence is TGTGCCAGCAGCTTGGGTTCAGGTGCCTTCTCTGGAAACACCATATATTTT. Translated: CASSLGSGAFSGNTIYF.

There are a few counts of this clone. V is TRBV19 and J is TRBJ2-7; TRBD1 is a possible D gene (6 bases). V lost 3 bases, J lost 7 bases, and 16 bases lay in between. The germline CDR1 and CDR2 sequences are LNHDA and SQIVND (reference sequence). CDR3 length: 14 amino acids. CDR3 DNA sequence: TGTGCCAGTAGTATGGCAGGGGTCCCCCAGGAGCAGTACTTC. The encoded protein is CASSMAGVPQEQYF.

This clone was counted a few times. This chain connects TRBV6-4 to TRBJ2-3; 9 nucleotides match TRBD1. The ends lost 2 bases at V and 4 bases at J; junction bases unmatched: 1. Germline V CDR1 and CDR2: MRHNA, SNTAGT. The CDR3 is made up of 14 amino acids. The CDR3 region is CASSDTGGSDTQYF. Written as DNA, the CDR3 is TGTGCCAGCAGTGACACAGGGGGCTCAGATACGCAGTATTTT.

The table lists this clone with many counts. This chain connects TRBV19 to TRBJ2-7, with D perhaps matching TRBD1 (6 bases). The CDR3 totals 14 residues. From germline, CDR1 is LNHDA and CDR2 SQIVND (reference sequence). V was trimmed by 4 bases and J by 2 bases, leaving 12 bases between them. The CDR3 sequence is CASSRAGETYEQYF. The CDR3 nucleotides read TGTGCCAGTAGTAGGGCAGGGGAGACCTACGAGCAGTACTTC.

The J gene is TRBJ2-3, the V gene TRBV30; 7 nucleotides align to TRBD2. V gave up 3 bases and J gave up 2 bases; unmatched junction bases: 5. This CDR3 has 14 amino acids. Germline V CDR1 and CDR2: GTSNPN, SVGIG (reference sequence). The CDR3 bases are TGTGCCTGGAGATGGGGGGGGAACACAGATACGCAGTATTTT. This codes for CAWRWGGNTDTQYF.

The chain uses TRBV15 and TRBJ1-2; TRBD1 might be the D (6 bases). V lost 2 bases to trimming and J lost 5 bases, with 18 bases between them. Germline values: CDR1 LNHNV, CDR2 YYDKDF (reference sequence). This CDR3 has 16 residues. This CDR3 is CATSRLQGRGEYGYTF. Written as DNA, the CDR3 is TGTGCCACCAGCAGACTCCAGGGGAGGGGAGAGTATGGCTACACCTTC.

This chain links TRBV5-4 with TRBJ2-1; D not resolved. Germline assignment: CDR1 SGHNT and CDR2 YYREEE (reference sequence). Trimming stripped 0 bases from V and 6 bases from J, with 7 bases between. This CDR3 is 13 amino acids long. DNA for the CDR3: TGTGCCAGCAGCTTGGTTACCGGCAATGAGCAGTTCTTC. Translation gives CASSLVTGNEQFF.

The rearrangement uses TRBV15 and TRBJ1-5; unclear D gene. The V and J ends lost 4 bases and 7 bases respectively, with 14 bases between them. Germline loops: CDR1 LNHNV, CDR2 YYDKDF (reference sequence). CDR3 length: 14 amino acids. This CDR3 reads CATSTQGGWQPQHF. Written as DNA, the CDR3 is TGTGCCACCAGCACCCAAGGAGGTTGGCAGCCCCAGCATTTT.

CDR3: CAISSSLSTDTQYF. DNA for the CDR3: TGTGCCATCAGTTCGTCCCTTAGCACAGATACGCAGTATTTT. The V gene is TRBV10-3, the J gene TRBJ2-3, with D hard to call. The CDR3 extends over 14 amino acids. Germline loops: CDR1 ENHRY, CDR2 SYGVKD. The germline V and J ends were trimmed by 5 bases and 0 bases, with 9 bases remaining between them.

The chain joins TRBV5-1 to TRBJ2-1, with D possibly matching TRBD2 (5 bases). CDR1 is SGHRS and CDR2 is YFSETQ in the germline V gene. CDR3 length equals 11 residues. Trimming cost V 6 bases and J 6 bases, with 7 bases left between them. CDR3 amino acids: CASTSGNEQFF. For the CDR3, the DNA is TGCGCCAGCACGAGCGGCAATGAGCAGTTCTTC.

This clone came up a few times. V is TRBV7-2 and J is TRBJ2-3; tentative D call: TRBD2 (7 bases). Germline V lookup: CDR1 SGHTA, CDR2 FQGNSA. This CDR3 has 16 amino acids. Trimming left V 5 bases short and J 2 bases short, with 17 bases between. CDR3: CASSPTGGQTTDTQYF. Written as DNA, the CDR3 is TGTGCCAGCAGCCCCACGGGGGGCCAAACCACAGATACGCAGTATTTT.

This clone turned up a few times. The chain is built from TRBV18 and TRBJ1-1; 8 bases align to TRBD1. V was clipped by 1 base and J by 5 bases; unmatched bases: 6. Germline CDR1 reads KGHSH; CDR2 reads LQKENI. This CDR3 region has 15 residues. The CDR3 protein is CASSPLQGEGTEAFF. As DNA, the CDR3 is TGTGCCAGCTCACCACTACAGGGGGAGGGTACTGAAGCTTTCTTT.

The chain joins TRBV5-4 to TRBJ2-5; 7 bases align to TRBD2. The CDR3 has 13 residues. CDR1 and CDR2 (germline): SGHNT, YYREEE (reference sequence). V shed 5 bases and J 2 bases; nucleotides not matched to a gene: 3. CDR3 coding DNA: TGTGCCAGCAGTACGGGGGGACAAGAGACCCAGTACTTC. Translated, it gives CASSTGGQETQYF.